Detailed here is one TCR beta chain. The antigen is unknown. Mismatch with germline at one junction end may stem from a read error. This sample is part of a study of tumor-infiltrating lymphocytes in primary liver carcinoma. Study-wide results and caveats: Detection in all five tumor regions applied to only about 7-25% of top clones.

DNA and RNA were both co-extracted from about 20-30 mg of bulk tissue that had not been sorted. By surgical resection, the patients were treated for their primary liver carcinoma. Five discrete regions of every tumor underwent sampling. Without exception, tumor samples held over 85% viable tumor cells. Germline assignment: CDR1 SGHAT and CDR2 FQNNGV. The CDR3 extends over 16 amino acids. From roughly 0.5 ug total RNA, TCR beta cDNA was generated with a primer in the constant region. Generation of the TCR beta libraries relied on three nested multiplex PCR rounds using slightly modified ARM-PCR. The first two PCR rounds, roughly 10 cycles each, used TRBV1-TRBV30 forward primers and a C-beta reverse primer. TCRdb redid the calling of the multiplex PCR reads with MiXCR, one entry per CDR3 protein. The sample includes roughly 91,000 distinct CDR3 sequences, around three quarters of them seen just once.

The chain is built from TRBV11-2 and TRBJ2-2; TRBD2 agrees at 7 bases. This clonotype was sampled from a woman aged 55-75 years with primary liver carcinoma and hepatitis B virus infection. Input material: liver tumor tissue from sampling region 5. Subset reported: tumor region T5, tumor centre. The CDR3 bases are TGTGCCAACAGCTTCCGACTAGCTGGAGATGCGGGTGAGCTGTTTTTT. It yields the protein CANSFRLAGDAGELFF.